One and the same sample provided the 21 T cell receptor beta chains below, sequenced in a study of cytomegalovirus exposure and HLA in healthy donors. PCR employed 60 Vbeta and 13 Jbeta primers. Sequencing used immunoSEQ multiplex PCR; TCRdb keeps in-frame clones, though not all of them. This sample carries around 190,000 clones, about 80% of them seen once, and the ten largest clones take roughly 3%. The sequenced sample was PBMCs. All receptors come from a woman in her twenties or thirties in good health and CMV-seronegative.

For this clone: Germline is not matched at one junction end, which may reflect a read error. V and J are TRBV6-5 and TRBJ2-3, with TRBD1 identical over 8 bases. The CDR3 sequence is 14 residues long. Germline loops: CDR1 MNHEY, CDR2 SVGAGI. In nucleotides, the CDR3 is TGTGCCAGCAGCCGGGACAGGAACACAGATGCGCAGTATTTT. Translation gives CASSRDRNTDAQYF.

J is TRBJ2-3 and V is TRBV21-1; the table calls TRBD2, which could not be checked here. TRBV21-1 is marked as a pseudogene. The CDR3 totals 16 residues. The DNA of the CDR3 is TGTGCCAGCAGGGCACTGCGGGGTAGAGGGAGGTGTACGCAGTATTTT. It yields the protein CASRALRGRGRCTQYF.

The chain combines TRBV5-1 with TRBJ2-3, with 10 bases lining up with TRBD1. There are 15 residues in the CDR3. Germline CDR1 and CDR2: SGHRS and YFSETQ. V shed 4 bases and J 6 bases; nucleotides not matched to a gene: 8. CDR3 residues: CASSLTGTGADTQYF. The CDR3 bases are TGCGCCAGCAGCCTAACCGGGACAGGGGCGGATACGCAGTATTTT.

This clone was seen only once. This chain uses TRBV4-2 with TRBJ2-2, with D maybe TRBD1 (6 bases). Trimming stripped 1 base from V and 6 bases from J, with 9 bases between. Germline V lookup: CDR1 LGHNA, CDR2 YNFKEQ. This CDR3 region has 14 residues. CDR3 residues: CASSQVPGAGELFF. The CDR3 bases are TGTGCCAGCAGCCAAGTTCCAGGGGCCGGGGAGCTGTTTTTT.

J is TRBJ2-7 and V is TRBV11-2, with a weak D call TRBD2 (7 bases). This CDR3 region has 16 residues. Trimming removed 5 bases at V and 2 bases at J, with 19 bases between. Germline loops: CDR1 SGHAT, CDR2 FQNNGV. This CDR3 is CASSLRGGREPYEQYF. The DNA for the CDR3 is TGTGCCAGCAGCCTAAGGGGGGGCAGAGAACCCTACGAGCAGTACTTC.

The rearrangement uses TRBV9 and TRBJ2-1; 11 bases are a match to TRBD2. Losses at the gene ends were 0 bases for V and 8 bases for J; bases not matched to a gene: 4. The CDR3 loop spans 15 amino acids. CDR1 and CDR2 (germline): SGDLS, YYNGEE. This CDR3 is CASSVAASGGHEQFF. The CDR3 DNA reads TGTGCCAGCAGCGTAGCGGCTAGCGGGGGGCATGAGCAGTTCTTC.

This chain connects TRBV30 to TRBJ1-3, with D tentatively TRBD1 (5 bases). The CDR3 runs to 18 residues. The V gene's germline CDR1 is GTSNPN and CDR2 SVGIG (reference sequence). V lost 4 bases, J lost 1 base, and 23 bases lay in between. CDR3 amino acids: CAWTPAAGKIQSGNTIYF. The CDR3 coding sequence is TGTGCCTGGACCCCGGCGGCAGGGAAAATTCAGTCTGGAAACACCATATATTTT.

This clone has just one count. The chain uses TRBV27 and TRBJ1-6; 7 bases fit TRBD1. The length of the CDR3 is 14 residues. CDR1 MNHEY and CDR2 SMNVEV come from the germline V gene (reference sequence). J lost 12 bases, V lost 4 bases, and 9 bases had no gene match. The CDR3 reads CASSYRGGIQPLHF. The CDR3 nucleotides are TGTGCCAGCAGTTACAGGGGTGGAATTCAACCCCTCCACTTT.

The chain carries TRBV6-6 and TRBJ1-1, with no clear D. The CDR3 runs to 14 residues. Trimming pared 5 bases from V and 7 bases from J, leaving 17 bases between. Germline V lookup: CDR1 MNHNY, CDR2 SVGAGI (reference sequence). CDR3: CASSPLRVSGEAFF. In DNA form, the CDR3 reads TGTGCCAGCAGTCCCCTTAGGGTTAGCGGTGAAGCTTTCTTT.

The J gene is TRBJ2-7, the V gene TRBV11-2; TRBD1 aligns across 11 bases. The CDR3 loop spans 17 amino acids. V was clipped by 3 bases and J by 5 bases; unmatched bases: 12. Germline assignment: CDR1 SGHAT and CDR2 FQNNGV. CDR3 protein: CASSFRPGTGGRDEQYF. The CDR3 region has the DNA TGTGCCAGCAGCTTCCGCCCTGGGACAGGGGGTCGGGACGAGCAGTACTTC. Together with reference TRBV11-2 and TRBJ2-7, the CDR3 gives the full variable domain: EAGVAQSPRYKIIEKRQSVAFWCNPISGHATLYWYQQILGQGPKLLIQFQNNGVVDDSQLPKDRFSAERLKGVDSTLKIQPAKLEDSAVYLCASSFRPGTGGRDEQYFGPGTRLTVT.

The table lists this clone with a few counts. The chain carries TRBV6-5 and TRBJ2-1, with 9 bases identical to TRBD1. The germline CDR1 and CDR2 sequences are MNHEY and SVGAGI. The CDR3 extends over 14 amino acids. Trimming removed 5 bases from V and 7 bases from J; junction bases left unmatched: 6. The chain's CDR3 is CASSEWTGENEQFF. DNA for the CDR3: TGTGCCAGCAGTGAATGGACAGGGGAAAATGAGCAGTTCTTC.

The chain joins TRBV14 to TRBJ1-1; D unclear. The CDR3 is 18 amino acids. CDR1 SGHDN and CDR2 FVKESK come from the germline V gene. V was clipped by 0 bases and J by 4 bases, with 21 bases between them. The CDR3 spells CASSQDHMAAIIPTEAFF. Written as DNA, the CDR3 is TGTGCCAGCAGCCAAGATCATATGGCGGCAATTATCCCCACTGAAGCTTTCTTT.

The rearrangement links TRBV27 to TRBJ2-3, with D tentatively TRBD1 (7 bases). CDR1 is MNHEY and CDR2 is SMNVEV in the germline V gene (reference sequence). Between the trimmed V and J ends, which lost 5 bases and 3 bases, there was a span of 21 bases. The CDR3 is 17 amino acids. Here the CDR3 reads CASSIYGGGSQTDTQYF. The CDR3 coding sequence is TGTGCCAGCAGTATCTACGGAGGGGGCAGTCAGACAGATACGCAGTATTTT.

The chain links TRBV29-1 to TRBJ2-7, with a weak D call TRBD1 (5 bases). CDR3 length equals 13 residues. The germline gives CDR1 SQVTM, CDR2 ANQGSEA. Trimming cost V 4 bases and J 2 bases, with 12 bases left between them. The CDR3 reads CSVVTGVTYEQYF. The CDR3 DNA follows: TGCAGCGTTGTAACAGGTGTCACCTACGAGCAGTACTTC.

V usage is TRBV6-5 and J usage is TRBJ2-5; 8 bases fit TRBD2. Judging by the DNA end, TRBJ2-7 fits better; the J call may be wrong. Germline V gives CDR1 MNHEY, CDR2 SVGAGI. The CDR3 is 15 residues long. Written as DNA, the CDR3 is TGTGCCAGCAGCCTATCTCAGCGGGGGACCTACGAGCAGTACTTC. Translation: CASSLSQRGTYEQYF.

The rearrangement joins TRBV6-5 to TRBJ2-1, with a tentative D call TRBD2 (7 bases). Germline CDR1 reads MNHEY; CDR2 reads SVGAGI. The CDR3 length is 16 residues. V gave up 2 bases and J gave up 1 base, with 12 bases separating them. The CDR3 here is CASSYGRGGSYNEQFF. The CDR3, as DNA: TGTGCCAGCAGTTACGGTAGGGGGGGGTCCTACAATGAGCAGTTCTTC.

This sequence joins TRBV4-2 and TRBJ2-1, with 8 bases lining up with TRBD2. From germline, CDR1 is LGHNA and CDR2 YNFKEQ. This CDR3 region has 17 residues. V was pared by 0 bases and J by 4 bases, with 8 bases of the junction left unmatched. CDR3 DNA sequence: TGTGCCAGCAGCCAAGACGGAGCGGGAGCGGGGTACAATGAGCAGTTCTTC. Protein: CASSQDGAGAGYNEQFF.

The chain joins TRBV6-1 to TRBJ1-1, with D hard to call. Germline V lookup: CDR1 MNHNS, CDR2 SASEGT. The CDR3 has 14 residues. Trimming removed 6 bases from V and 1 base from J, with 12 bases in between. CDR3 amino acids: CASRRQPGNTEAFF. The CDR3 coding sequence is TGTGCCAGCAGGAGACAACCAGGGAACACTGAAGCTTTCTTT.

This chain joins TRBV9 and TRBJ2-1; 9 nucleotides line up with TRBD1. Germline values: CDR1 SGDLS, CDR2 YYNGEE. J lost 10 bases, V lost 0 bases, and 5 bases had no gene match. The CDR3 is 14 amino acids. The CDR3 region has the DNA TGTGCCAGCAGCGTAGTACAGGGGGCGAACGAGCAGTTCTTC. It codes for CASSVVQGANEQFF.

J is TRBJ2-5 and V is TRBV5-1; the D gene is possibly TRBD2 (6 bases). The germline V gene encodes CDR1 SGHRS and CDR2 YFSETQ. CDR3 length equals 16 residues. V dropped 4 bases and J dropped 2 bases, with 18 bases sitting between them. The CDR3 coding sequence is TGCGCCAGCAGCCCTGGTAGCCTAGCGTTACAAGAGACCCAGTACTTC. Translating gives CASSPGSLALQETQYF.

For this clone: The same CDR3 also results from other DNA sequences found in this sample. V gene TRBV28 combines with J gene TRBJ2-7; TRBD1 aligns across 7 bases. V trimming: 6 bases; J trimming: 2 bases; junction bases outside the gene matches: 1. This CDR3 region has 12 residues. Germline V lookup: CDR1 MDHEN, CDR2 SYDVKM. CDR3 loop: CASRTGAYEQYF. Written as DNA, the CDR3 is TGTGCCAGCAGAACAGGGGCCTACGAGCAGTACTTC. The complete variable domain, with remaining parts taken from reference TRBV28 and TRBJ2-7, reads DVKVTQSSRYLVKRTGEKVFLECVQDMDHENMFWYRQDPGLGLRLIYFSYDVKMKEKGDIPEGYSVSREKKERFSLILESASTNQTSMYLCASRTGAYEQYFGPGTRLTVT.